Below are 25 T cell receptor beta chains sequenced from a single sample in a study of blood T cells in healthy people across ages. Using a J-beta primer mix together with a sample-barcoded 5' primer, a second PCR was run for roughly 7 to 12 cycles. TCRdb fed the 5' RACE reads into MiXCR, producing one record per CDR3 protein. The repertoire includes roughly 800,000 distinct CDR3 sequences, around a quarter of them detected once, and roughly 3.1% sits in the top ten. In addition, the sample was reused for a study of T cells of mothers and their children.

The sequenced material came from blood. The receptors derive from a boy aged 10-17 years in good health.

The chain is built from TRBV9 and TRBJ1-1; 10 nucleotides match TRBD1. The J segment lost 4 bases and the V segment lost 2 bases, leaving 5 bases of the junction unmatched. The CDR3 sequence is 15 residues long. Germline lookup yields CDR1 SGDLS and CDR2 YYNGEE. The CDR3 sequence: CASSVRDRGGTEAFF. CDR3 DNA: TGTGCCAGCAGCGTCCGGGACAGGGGTGGCACTGAAGCTTTCTTT.

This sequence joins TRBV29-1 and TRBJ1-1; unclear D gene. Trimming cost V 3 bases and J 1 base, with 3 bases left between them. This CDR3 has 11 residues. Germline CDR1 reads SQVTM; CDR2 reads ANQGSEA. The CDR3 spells CSVDTNTEAFF. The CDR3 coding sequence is TGCAGCGTTGATACGAACACTGAAGCTTTCTTT.

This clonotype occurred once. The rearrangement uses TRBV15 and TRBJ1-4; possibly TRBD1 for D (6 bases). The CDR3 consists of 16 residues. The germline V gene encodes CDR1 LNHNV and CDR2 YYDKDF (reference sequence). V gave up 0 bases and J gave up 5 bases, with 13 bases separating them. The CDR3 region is CATSRDSLQGNEKLFF. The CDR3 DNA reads TGTGCCACCAGCAGAGATTCATTGCAGGGGAATGAAAAACTGTTTTTT.

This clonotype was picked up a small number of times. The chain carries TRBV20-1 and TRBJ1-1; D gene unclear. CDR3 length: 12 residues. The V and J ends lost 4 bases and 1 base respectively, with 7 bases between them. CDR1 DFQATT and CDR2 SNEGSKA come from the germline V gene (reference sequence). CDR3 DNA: TGCAGTGCTACAGGAGGGAACACTGAAGCTTTCTTT. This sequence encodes CSATGGNTEAFF.

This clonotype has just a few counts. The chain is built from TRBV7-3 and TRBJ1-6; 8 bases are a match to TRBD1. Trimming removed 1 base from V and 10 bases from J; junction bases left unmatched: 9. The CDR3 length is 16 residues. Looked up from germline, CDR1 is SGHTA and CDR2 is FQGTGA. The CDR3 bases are TGTGCCAGCAGCTTAAGGGCCAGGGGGCCGGACTCACCCCTCCACTTT. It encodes CASSLRARGPDSPLHF.

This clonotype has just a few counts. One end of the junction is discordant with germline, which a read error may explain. CDR3 in DNA: TGTGCCGGCAGTGCACAGGGGCACTCTGGAAACACCATATATTTT. It codes for CAGSAQGHSGNTIYF. V gene TRBV27 combines with J gene TRBJ1-3; 7 bases map to TRBD1. CDR3 length equals 15 residues. Per the germline V gene, CDR1 is MNHEY and CDR2 is SMNVEV (reference sequence).

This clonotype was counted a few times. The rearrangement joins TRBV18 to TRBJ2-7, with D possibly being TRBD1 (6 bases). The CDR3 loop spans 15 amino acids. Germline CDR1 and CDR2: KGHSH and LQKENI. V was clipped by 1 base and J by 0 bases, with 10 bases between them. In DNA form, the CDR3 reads TGTGCCAGCTCACCACAGGCGGACAGCTCCTACGAGCAGTACTTC. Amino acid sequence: CASSPQADSSYEQYF.

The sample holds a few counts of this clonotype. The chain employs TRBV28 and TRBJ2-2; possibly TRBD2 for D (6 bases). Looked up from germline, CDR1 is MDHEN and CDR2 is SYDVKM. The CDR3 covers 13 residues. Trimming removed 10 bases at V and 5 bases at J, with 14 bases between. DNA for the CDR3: TGTGCCACCCACCGGAGCGGGACCGGGGAGCTGTTTTTT. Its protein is CATHRSGTGELFF.

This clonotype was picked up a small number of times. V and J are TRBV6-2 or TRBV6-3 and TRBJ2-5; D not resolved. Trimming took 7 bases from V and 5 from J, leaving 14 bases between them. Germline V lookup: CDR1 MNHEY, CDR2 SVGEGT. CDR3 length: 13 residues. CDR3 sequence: CASKRPGFETQYF. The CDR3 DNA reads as TGTGCCAGCAAACGGCCAGGTTTCGAGACCCAGTACTTC.

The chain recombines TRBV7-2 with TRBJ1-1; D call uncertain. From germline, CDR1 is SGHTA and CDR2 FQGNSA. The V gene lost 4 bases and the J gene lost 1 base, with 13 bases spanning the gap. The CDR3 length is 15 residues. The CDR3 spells CASSSLSVRNTEAFF. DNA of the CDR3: TGTGCCAGCAGCTCTCTCTCGGTCCGGAACACTGAAGCTTTCTTT. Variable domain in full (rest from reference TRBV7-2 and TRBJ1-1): GAGVSQSPSNKVTEKGKDVELRCDPISGHTALYWYRQSLGQGLEFLIYFQGNSAPDKSGLPSDRFSAERTGGSVSTLTIQRTQQEDSAVYLCASSSLSVRNTEAFFGQGTRLTVV.

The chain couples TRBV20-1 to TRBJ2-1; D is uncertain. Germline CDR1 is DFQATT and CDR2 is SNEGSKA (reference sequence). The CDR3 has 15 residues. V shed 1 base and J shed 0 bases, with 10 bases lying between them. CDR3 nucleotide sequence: TGCAGTGCTAGAGCCCACGGTGGCTCCTACAATGAGCAGTTCTTC. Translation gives CSARAHGGSYNEQFF.

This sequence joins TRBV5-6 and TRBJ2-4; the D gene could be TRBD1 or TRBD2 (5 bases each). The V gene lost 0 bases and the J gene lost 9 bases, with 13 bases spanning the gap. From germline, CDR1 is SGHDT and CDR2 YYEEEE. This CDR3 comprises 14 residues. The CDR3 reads CASSLEQGRSIQYF. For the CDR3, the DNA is TGTGCCAGCAGCTTGGAGCAGGGACGGAGCATTCAGTACTTC.

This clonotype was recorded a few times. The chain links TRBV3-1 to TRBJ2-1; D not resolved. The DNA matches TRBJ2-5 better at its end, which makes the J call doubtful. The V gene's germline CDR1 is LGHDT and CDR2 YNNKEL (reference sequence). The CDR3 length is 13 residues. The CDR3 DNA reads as TGTGCCAGCAGCCAAGATCAGCCGGAGACCCAGTACTTC. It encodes CASSQDQPETQYF.

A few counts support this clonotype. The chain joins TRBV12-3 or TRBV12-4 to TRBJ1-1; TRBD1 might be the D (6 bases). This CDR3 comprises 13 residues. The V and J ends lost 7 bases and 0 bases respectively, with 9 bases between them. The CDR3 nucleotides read TGTGCCAGCACAGGGGACCTGAACACTGAAGCTTTCTTT. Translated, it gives CASTGDLNTEAFF.

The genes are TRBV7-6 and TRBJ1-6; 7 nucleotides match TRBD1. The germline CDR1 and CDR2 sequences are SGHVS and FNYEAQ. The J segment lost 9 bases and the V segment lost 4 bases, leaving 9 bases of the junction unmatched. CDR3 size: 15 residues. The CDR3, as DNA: TGTGCCAGCAGCTGGGGACAGAAGGGTTCTTCACCCCTCCACTTT. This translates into CASSWGQKGSSPLHF. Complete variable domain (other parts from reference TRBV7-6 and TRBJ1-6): GAGVSQSPRYKVTKRGQDVALRCDPISGHVSLYWYRQALGQGPEFLTYFNYEAQQDKSGLPNDRFSAERPEGSISTLTIQRTEQRDSAMYRCASSWGQKGSSPLHFGNGTRLTVT.

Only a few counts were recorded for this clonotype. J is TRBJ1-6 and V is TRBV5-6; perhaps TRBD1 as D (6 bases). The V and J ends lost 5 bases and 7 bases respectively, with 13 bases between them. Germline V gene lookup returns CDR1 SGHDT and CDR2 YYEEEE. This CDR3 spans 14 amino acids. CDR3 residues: CASRPGHRNSPLHF. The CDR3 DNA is TGTGCCAGCAGACCGGGACACCGGAATTCACCCCTCCACTTT.

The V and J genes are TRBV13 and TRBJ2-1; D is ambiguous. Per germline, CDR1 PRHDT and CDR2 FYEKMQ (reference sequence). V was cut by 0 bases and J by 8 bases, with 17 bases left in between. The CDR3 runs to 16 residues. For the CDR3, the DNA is TGTGCCAGCAGCTTAGGCGAAGGAAGACGGACCGATGAGCAGTTCTTC. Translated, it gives CASSLGEGRRTDEQFF.

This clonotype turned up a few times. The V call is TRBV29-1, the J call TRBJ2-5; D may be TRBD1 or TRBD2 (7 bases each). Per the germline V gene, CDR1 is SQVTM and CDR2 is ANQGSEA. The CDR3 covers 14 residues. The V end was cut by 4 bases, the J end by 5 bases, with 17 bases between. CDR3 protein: CSVAPGGGWETQYF. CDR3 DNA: TGCAGCGTTGCGCCAGGGGGGGGTTGGGAGACCCAGTACTTC.

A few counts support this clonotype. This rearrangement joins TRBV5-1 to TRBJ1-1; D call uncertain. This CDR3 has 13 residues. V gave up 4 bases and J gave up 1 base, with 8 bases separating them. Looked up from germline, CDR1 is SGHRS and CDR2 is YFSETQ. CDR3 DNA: TGCGCCAGCAGCGCGGGCAAGAACACTGAAGCTTTCTTT. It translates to CASSAGKNTEAFF.

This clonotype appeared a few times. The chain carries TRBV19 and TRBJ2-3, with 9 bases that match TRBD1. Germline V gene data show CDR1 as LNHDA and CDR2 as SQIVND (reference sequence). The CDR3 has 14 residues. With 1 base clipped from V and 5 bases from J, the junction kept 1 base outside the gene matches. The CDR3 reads CASSIGTGEDTQYF. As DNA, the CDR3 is TGTGCCAGTAGTATAGGGACAGGGGAAGATACGCAGTATTTT. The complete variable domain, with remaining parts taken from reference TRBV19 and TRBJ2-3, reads DGGITQSPKYLFRKEGQNVTLSCEQNLNHDAMYWYRQDPGQGLRLIYYSQIVNDFQKGDIAEGYSVSREKKESFPLTVTSAQKNPTAFYLCASSIGTGEDTQYFGPGTRLTVL.

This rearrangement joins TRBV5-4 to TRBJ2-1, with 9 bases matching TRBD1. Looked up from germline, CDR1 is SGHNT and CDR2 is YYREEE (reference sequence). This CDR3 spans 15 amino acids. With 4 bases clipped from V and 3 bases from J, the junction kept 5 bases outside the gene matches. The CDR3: CASSRGDRVYNEQFF. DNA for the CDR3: TGTGCCAGCAGCCGTGGGGACAGGGTCTACAATGAGCAGTTCTTC.

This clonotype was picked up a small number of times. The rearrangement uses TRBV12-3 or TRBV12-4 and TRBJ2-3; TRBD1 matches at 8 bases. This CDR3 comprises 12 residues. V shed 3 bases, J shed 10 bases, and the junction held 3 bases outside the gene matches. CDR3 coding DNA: TGTGCCAGCAGTTTGTGGGACAGGCCGCAGTATTTT. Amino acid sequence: CASSLWDRPQYF.

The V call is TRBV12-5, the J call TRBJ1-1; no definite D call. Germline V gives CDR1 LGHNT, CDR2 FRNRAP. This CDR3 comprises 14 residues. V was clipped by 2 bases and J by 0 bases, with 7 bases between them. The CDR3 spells CASGLTALNTEAFF. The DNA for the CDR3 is TGTGCTAGTGGTTTGACCGCCTTGAACACTGAAGCTTTCTTT.

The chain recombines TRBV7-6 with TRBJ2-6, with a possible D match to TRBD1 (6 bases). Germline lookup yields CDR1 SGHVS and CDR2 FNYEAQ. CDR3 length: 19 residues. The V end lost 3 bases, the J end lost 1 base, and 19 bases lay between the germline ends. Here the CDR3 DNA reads TGTGCCAGCAGCTTCTACGACCTGACAGGACCTTCTGGGGCCAACGTCCTGACTTTC. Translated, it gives CASSFYDLTGPSGANVLTF.

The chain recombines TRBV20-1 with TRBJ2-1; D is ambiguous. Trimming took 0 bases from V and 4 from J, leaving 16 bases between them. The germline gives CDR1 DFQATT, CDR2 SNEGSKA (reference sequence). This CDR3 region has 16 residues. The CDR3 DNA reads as TGCAGTGCTAGAGATCCCTATCAGTCAGTTTACAATGAGCAGTTCTTC. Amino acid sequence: CSARDPYQSVYNEQFF.